This TCR beta chain comes out of a study of T-cell memory formation after mild COVID-19 (dated by TCRdb to about 2021). The study in broad terms: TCR sequence clusters from the two donors were found to be largely donor specific. Two young, previously healthy adult volunteers made up the cohort, one male and one female. In a couple of donors, T-cell clones that expanded and contracted after mild COVID-19 were tracked by sequencing TCRalpha and TCRbeta repertoires over time.

There are many counts of this clonotype. Its antigen remains undetermined. No quality values exist for individual bases; no much larger clone is one base distant. The study at large found these results: SARS-CoV-2 specificity was not confirmed for the second-wave clones peaking on day 37. The study included only two mild cases, and larger cohorts that include severe cases with pre-infection samples were judged to be necessary. Some responding clones were found in pre-infection memory, which suggests that pre-existing cross-reactive memory T cells took part in the SARS-CoV-2 response. Clones that contracted from day 15 to 85 showed balanced CD4/CD8 phenotypes, whereas a second wave of clones that expanded from day 15 to 37 leaned towards CD4+. Contracting CD4+ clones turned up mainly in the CM and EM memory subsets, whereas EMRA was where CD8+ clones were enriched.

The sequencer was an Illumina NovaSeq 6000. cDNA libraries for TCRalpha and TCRbeta were prepared by 5'RACE using constant-segment primers, with sample barcodes and unique molecular identifiers added. RNA was extracted from every sample with Trizol reagent. The libraries were amplified in two PCR steps, and the second step added a second sample barcode and Illumina TruSeq adapters. Sequencing of libraries was performed on an Illumina NovaSeq with 2 x 150 bp paired-end reads. As for the original processing: The reads were demultiplexed and collapsed into UMI-guided consensus sequences using migec v1.2.7. Using mixcr v2.1.11, UMI consensuses were aligned to TRA and TRB V and J templates and then assembled into clonotypes. Clonotypes were classified as expanded or contracted when called significant by both edgeR and NoisET, with noise models trained on biological replicates. edgeR calls used a false discovery rate-adjusted p below 0.01 and a log2 fold-change threshold of 1. PCA with hierarchical clustering of max-normalized trajectories of the 1000 most abundant clonotypes was used as exploratory dynamics analysis. The CD4 or CD8 phenotype of responding clones was assigned using the separately sequenced CD4+ and CD8+ repertoires. TCRdb reran the public reads through fastp at Q25 and MiXCR, keeping productive beta chains. Each entry merges the rows of one CDR3 protein and shows their most common DNA and genes. The V and J calls, along with clone size, are taken from TCRdb and not from the paper's own processing. The sample contains under 200,000 distinct CDR3 sequences, around 10% of them found a single time. 3.5% to 4.5% of the sample is held by the ten biggest clonotypes.

Ficoll-Paque density gradient centrifugation was used to isolate PBMCs. CDR1 MGHRA and CDR2 YSYEKL were looked up in the germline V gene. The germline V end is reduced by 0 bases and the J end by 7 bases; junction bases left unmatched: 15. The CDR3, from cysteine to phenylalanine, totals 20 residues. Only the CDR3 portion is preserved as DNA: 60 bases, with reading frame beginning at the first base. The sequenced sample consisted of PBMCs or a T cell subset sorted from them (not recorded which). The sequence was collected from a man in his late teens or twenties who had mild COVID-19 (a few samples of this study predate the infection). The sample titles of this study are shuffled in the database, so cell type and time point are left out; the donor was told from shared clones. The rearranged segments are TRBV4-1 and TRBJ1-6, and 10 bases in between align with TRBD1. The CDR3 sequence is CASSQEGGTGVRGVNSPLHF. The sequenced DNA: TGCGCCAGCAGCCAAGAGGGCGGGACAGGGGTCCGCGGTGTAAATTCACCCCTCCACTTT.